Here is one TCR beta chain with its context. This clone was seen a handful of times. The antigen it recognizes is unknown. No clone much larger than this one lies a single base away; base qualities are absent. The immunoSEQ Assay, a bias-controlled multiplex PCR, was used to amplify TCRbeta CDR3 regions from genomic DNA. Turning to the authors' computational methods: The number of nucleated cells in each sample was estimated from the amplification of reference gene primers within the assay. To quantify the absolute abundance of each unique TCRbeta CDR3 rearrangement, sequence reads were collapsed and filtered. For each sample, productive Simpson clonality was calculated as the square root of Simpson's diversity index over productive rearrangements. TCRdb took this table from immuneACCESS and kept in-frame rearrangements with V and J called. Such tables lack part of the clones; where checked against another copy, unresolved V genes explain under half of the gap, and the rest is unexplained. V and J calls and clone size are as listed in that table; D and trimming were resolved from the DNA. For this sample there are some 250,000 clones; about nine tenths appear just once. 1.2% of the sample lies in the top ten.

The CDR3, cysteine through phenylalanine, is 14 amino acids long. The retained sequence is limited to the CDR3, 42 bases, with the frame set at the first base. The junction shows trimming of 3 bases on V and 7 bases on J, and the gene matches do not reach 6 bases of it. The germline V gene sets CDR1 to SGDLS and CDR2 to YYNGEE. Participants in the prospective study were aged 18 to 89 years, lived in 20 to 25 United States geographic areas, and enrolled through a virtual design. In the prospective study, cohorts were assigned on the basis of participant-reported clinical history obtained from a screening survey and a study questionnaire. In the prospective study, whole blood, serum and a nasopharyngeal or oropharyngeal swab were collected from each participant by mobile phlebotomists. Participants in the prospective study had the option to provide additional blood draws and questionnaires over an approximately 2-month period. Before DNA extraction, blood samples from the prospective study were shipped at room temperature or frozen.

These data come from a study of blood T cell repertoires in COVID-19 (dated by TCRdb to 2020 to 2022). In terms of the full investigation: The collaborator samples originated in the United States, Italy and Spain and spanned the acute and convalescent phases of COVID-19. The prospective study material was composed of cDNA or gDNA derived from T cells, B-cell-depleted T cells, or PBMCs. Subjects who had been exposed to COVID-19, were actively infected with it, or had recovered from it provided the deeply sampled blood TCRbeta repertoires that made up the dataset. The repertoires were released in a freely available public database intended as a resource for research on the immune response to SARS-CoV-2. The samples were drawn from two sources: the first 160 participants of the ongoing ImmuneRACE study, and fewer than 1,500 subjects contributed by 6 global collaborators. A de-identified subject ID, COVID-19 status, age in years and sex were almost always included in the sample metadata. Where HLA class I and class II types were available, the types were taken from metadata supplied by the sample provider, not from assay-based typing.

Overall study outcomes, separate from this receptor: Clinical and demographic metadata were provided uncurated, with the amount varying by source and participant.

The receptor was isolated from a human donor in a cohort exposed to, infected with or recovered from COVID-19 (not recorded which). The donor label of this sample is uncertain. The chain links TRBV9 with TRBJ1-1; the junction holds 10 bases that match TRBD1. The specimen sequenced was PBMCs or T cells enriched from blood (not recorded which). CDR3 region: CASSATGTGDEAFF. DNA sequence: TGTGCCAGCAGCGCGACCGGGACAGGGGATGAAGCTTTCTTT.